This T cell receptor (beta chain) was captured in a study of OX40 agonist ivuxolimab in advanced cancers. Study background: Patients were dosed intravenously with ivuxolimab at 0.01 to 10 mg/kg every 2 weeks. Partial response was recorded in three patients: one hepatocellular carcinoma and two cutaneous melanoma cases.

Using immunoSEQ multiplex PCR, the repertoire was profiled, and TCRdb retains in-frame clones only, with some absent. The sample records approximately 78,000 clones, roughly 82% being singletons. With regard to this clone: What it recognizes is unknown.

The CDR3 is made up of 17 amino acids. V lost 2 bases to trimming and J lost 5 bases; unmatched junction nucleotides: 10. In germline, CDR1 is SGHRS, CDR2 YFSETQ. Study results and caveats: On average, a greater number of expanded clones characterised CD8+ T cells relative to CD4+.

The rearrangement uses TRBV5-1 and TRBJ1-4, with 9 bases that match TRBD1. The TCR originated in an adult with an advanced solid tumor such as melanoma, head and neck, liver or kidney cancer. Sequenced here: CD4+ or CD8+ T cells sorted from blood, sampled in a trial of the OX40 agonist ivuxolimab. The CDR3 region is CASSFVGDRDANEKLFF. The CDR3 nucleotides are TGCGCCAGCAGCTTCGTGGGGGACAGGGATGCAAATGAAAAACTGTTTTTT. The complete variable domain, with remaining parts taken from reference TRBV5-1 and TRBJ1-4, reads KAGVTQTPRYLIKTRGQQVTLSCSPISGHRSVSWYQQTPGQGLQFLFEYFSETQRNKGNFPGRFSGRQFSNSRSEMNVSTLELGDSALYLCASSFVGDRDANEKLFFGSGTQLSVL.